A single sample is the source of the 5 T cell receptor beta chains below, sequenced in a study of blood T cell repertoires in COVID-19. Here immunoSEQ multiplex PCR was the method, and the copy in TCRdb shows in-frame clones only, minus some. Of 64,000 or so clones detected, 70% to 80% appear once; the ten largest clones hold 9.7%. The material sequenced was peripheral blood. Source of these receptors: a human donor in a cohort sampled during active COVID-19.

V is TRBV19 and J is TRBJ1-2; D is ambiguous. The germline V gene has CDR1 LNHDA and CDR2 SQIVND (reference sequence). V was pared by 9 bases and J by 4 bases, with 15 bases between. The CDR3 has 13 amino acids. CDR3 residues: CASHGPTLYGYTF. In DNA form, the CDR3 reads TGTGCCAGCCATGGGCCCACTCTCTATGGCTACACCTTC. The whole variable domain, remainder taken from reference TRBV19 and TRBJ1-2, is DGGITQSPKYLFRKEGQNVTLSCEQNLNHDAMYWYRQDPGQGLRLIYYSQIVNDFQKGDIAEGYSVSREKKESFPLTVTSAQKNPTAFYLCASHGPTLYGYTFGSGTRLTVV.

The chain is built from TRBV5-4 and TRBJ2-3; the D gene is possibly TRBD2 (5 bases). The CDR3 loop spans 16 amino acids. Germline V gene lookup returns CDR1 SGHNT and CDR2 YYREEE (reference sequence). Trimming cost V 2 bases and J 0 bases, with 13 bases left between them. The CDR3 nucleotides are TGTGCCAGCAGCTTTCCCTGGAGCGGCAGCACAGATACGCAGTATTTT. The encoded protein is CASSFPWSGSTDTQYF. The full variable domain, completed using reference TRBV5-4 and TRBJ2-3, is ETGVTQSPTHLIKTRGQQVTLRCSSQSGHNTVSWYQQALGQGPQFIFQYYREEENGRGNFPPRFSGLQFPNYSSELNVNALELDDSALYLCASSFPWSGSTDTQYFGPGTRLTVL.

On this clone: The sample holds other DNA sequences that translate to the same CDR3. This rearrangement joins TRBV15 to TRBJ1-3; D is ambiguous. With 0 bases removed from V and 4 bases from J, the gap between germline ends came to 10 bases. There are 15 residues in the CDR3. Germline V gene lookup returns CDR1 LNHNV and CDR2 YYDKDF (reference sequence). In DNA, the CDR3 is TGTGCCACCAGCAGAGATCGAGGGAGCGGAAACACCATATATTTT. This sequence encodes CATSRDRGSGNTIYF. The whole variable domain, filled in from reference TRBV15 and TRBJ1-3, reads DAMVIQNPRYQVTQFGKPVTLSCSQTLNHNVMYWYQQKSSQAPKLLFHYYDKDFNNEADTPDNFQSRRPNTSFCFLDIRSPGLGDTAMYLCATSRDRGSGNTIYFGEGSWLTVV.

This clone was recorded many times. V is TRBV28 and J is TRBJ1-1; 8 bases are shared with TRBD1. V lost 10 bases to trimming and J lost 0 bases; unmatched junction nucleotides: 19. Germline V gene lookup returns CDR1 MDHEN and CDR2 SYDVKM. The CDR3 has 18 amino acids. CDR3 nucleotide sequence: TGTGCCATCCGCAAATCAGGGGGCGAGAGGATCATGAACACTGAAGCTTTCTTT. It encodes CAIRKSGGERIMNTEAFF.

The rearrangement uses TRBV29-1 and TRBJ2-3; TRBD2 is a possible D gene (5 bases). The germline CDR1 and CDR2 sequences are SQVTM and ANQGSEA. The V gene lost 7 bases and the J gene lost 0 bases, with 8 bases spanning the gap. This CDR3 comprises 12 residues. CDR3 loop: CSGGLSTDTQYF. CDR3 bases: TGCAGCGGAGGGTTGAGCACAGATACGCAGTATTTT.